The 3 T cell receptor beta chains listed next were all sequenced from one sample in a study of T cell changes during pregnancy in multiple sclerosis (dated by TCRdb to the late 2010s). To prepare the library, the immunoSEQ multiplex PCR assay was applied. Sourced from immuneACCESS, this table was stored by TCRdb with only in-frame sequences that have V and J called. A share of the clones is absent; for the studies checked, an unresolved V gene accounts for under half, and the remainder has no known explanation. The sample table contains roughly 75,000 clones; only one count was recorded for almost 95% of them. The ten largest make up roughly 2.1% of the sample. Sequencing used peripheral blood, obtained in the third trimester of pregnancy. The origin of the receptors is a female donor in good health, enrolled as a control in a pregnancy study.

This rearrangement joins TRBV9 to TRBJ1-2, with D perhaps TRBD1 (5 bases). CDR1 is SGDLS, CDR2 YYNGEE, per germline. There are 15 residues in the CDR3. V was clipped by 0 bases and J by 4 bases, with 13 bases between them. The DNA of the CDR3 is TGTGCCAGCAGCGTAGTTGGGGCATCACTCTATGGCTACACCTTC. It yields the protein CASSVVGASLYGYTF. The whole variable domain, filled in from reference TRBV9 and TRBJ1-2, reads DSGVTQTPKHLITATGQRVTLRCSPRSGDLSVYWYQQSLDQGLQFLIQYYNGEERAKGNILERFSAQQFPDLHSELNLSSLELGDSALYFCASSVVGASLYGYTFGSGTRLTVV.

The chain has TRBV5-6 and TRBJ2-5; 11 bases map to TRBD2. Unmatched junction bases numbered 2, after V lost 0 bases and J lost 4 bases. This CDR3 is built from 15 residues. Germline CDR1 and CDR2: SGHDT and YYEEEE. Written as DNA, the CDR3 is TGTGCCAGCAGCTTGGGACTAGCGGGACGAGAGACCCAGTACTTC. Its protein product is CASSLGLAGRETQYF.

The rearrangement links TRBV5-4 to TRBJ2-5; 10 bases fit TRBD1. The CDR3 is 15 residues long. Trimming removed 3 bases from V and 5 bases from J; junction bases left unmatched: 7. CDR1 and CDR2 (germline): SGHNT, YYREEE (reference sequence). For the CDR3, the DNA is TGTGCCAGCAGCTCCGGGACAGGGGCAGCGGAGACCCAGTACTTC. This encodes CASSSGTGAAETQYF.